This T cell receptor beta chain was sequenced in a study of response to subunit inactivated influenza vaccine (dated 2018 in TCRdb). Looking at the study overall: To follow how T cells responded to a trivalent subunit inactivated influenza vaccine, the researchers relied on deep quantitative profiling of the T cell receptor repertoire.

A few counts support this clonotype. Its antigen target is currently unknown. Base qualities were left out, and no much larger clone turns up one base away. The method was RT-PCR. The sequencing machine was an Illumina HiSeq 2500. The raw public reads went through TCRdb reprocessing: fastp at Q25, MiXCR clone calling, in-frame beta chains kept. Each entry is one CDR3 protein sequence, shown with its most common DNA and genes. Counted in this sample were more than 450,000 distinct CDR3 sequences; around 11% of them appeared once. The top ten clonotypes cover more than 9.5% of the sample. The CDR3 sequence holds 11 residues, the cysteine and phenylalanine included. Here the CDR3 DNA is all that survives: 33 bases in frame from base 1. Looking up the germline V gene yields CDR1 MGHRA and CDR2 YSYEKL. The junction shows trimming of 3 bases on V and 2 bases on J, plus 1 base between the germline ends. What the work shows at the level of the full study, not this receptor alone: The authors proposed that each seasonal influenza vaccination may bring in only a limited number of new T cells.

A further study also used this sample, focusing on T cells expressing NK-cell markers. Drawing on the second study: TCR beta cDNA libraries were prepared using 5'RACE template switching, which introduced a universal primer site and unique molecular identifiers. TCR beta-chain repertoires were profiled in sorted CD3+CD56+NKG2C+, CD3+CD56+NKG2C- and CD3+CD56-NKG2C+ T-cell subsets from several donors. Of the eight sequenced donors, seven were found to be HCMV-seropositive and one was found to be HCMV-seronegative. In several experiments an anti-gammadeltaTCR antibody was added to restrict sorting to alphabetaTCR-expressing T cells. For six donors, the dominant CD3+CD56+NKG2C+ clonotypes were among the top 10 CD8+ clonotypes and accounted for roughly 1.0-7.5% of CD8+ T cells. Those dominant clonotypes were again the most abundant among CD3+CD56-NKG2C+ cells in a handful of donors, at about 25-60.1%. It remained unclear whether the expanded NKG2C-expressing T cell clones were specific for HCMV antigens. The study sequenced eight donors, all healthy volunteers chosen at random: three men and five women. A commercial ELISA kit detecting HCMV-specific IgG in serum was used to determine HCMV serostatus. Ficoll density gradient centrifugation was used to isolate peripheral blood mononuclear cells from blood. For roughly six donors, bulk peripheral blood T-cell repertoires were also sequenced from unsorted PBMC. cDNA synthesis was primed from the TCR beta constant segment and was followed by two successive PCR amplification steps. The libraries were sequenced on Illumina HiSeq 2000/2500, MiSeq or NextSeq, producing 2 x 150 bp reads. MIGEC was used to demultiplex reads and group the reads by UMI, and MiTCR was used to assemble and quantify clonotypes. To remove erroneous sequences, TCR cDNA sequences were retained only when supported by two or more reads. The tcR package was used for downstream repertoire analysis, and clonotypes were matched between fractions using CDR3 nucleotide sequence together with V segment. VDJmatch was used to annotate antigen specificity against VDJdb, with one amino acid substitution in CDR3 permitted.

The receptor's source is a man in his fifties or sixties who received an inactivated influenza vaccine. Donor details come from another sample of the same person, matched by shared clones. This chain is built from TRBV4-1 and TRBJ1-1, with no D gene named confidently. The sequencing here drew on PBMCs from blood, taken on the day of vaccination. The encoded CDR3 is CASSHNTEAFF. The DNA reads TGCGCCAGCAGCCACAACACTGAAGCTTTCTTT.